This T cell receptor (beta chain) was documented in a study of T cells in Graves' hyperthyroidism and ophthalmopathy (dated by TCRdb to between 2018 and 2020). Regarding the complete study: Peripheral blood was sampled at the time of initial diagnosis, prior to any treatment. To identify distinguishing TCR V-J signatures, a discovery cohort of around 98 patients was used, comprising 40 to 45 with Graves' ophthalmopathy and 57 with stable Graves' hyperthyroidism. Prospective prediction of ophthalmopathy was tested in an independent validation cohort of approximately 19 hyperthyroidism patients and 17 patients who later progressed to ophthalmopathy. In addition, the study compared T-cell repertoires in thyroid tissue and in blood from five or six Graves' hyperthyroidism patients. After sampling, hyperthyroidism patients received methimazole starting at 30 mg daily, and ophthalmopathy patients received high-dose intravenous methylprednisolone. TCR Vbeta CDR3 sequencing of 120 to 150 peripheral blood samples (more than 40 ophthalmopathy, 70 to 85 hyperthyroidism and approximately 17 progressor patients) is reported in the paper. The approximately 90 discovery patients were divided at random into training and test sets in a 7:3 ratio. What the work shows at the level of the full study, not this receptor alone: In cross-validation, a model built on a 13 V-J signature told ophthalmopathy apart from stable hyperthyroidism with 85% to 90% sensitivity and about 81% specificity, and in testing the same model reached 80%/75%. Sample size was not statistically predetermined, and investigators were not blinded to group allocation. In validation, the model predicted progression to ophthalmopathy with approximately 71% sensitivity and less than 80% specificity, a median of around 6.6 months before onset. Blood samples also contained most of the expanded thyroid clonotypes (frequency above 0.001), which suggests that blood repertoires may reflect thyroid immune responses.

Ophthalmopathy patients had moderately to severely active disease, Clinical Activity Score of at least 3, NOSPECS grade of at least 4, and duration under 3 months. Patients with uncontrolled infections, other autoimmune diseases, pregnancy or lactation were excluded. Diagnoses were established on the basis of clinical symptoms, serum thyroxine and TRAb, thyroid ultrasound, and orbital computed tomography. PBMCs were separated from 10 ml of fresh peripheral blood using Ficoll-Paque density gradient centrifugation. Trizol reagent was used to extract total RNA, and RNA quality was then checked on an Agilent 2100 Bioanalyzer. The TCR beta CDR3 regions were amplified from the RNA transcripts. For the first round of RT-PCR on the TCR CDR3, the HTBI primer set was used together with the Qiagen OneStep RT-PCR kit. Libraries were constructed in a second round of multiplex PCR, after which size selection and purification were performed. The libraries were sequenced on an Illumina HiSeq2000 using paired-end 100 bp reads. On the authors' methods: SOAPnuke was used to process the raw data, with reads discarded if the reads contained adapters or uncalled bases, had a mean Phred below 15, or lacked an exact constant-primer or identifier match. COPE v1.2.5 was used to merge the high-quality paired reads, and each unique nucleotide sequence was defined as a clonotype. MiTCR v1.1 was used to align clonotypes to the IMGT TRBV, TRBD and TRBJ reference segments. The analysis included only V-J combinations with a frequency above 0.0001, which together covered around 99% of the repertoires. The TCS score was defined as the ratio of F50 (clonal expansion) to E x V (chaos), calculated using BLOSUM62-based TCRdist between CDR3 peptides within each V-J. Welch's t-statistics and random forest reduced 500 to 550 V-J features to fewer than 15, which were used in a naive Bayes classifier (R e1071). TCRdb itself trimmed the public reads at Q25 with fastp, ran MiXCR and retained productive beta chains. Each entry merges the rows of one CDR3 protein and shows their most common DNA and genes. It is TCRdb's table, rather than the study itself, that gives the V and J calls and clone size. This sample holds hundreds of thousands of distinct CDR3 sequences; about 20% were observed only once. Roughly 44% of the sample belongs to the ten largest clones.

The trim is 6 bases for V and 0 bases for J, with a gap of 12 bases between the germline ends. From the cysteine up to the phenylalanine, the CDR3 has a length of 15 residues. Only CDR3 DNA is held: 45 bases, read in frame from base 1. Via the germline V gene, CDR1 is MNHEY and CDR2 SVGEGT. The sample holds many counts of this clonotype. Which antigen it targets is not known. Per-base quality was not reported, and no clone a single base away is much larger than it. The chain is assembled from TRBV6-2 or TRBV6-3 and TRBJ2-1; the D gene remains uncertain. The specimen sequenced was blood. This clonotype was obtained from a man aged 40-50 years with Graves' ophthalmopathy. The DNA is as follows: TGTGCCAGCAGCCCCCCGGTAGGCTCCTACAATGAGCAGTTCTTC. Its protein product is CASSPPVGSYNEQFF.